The sample holds a few counts of the clone carrying this TCR beta chain. CDR1 is SQVTM, CDR2 ANQGSEA, per germline. After removal of 7 bases from V and 0 bases from J, the junction contained 8 bases not matched to a gene. There are 14 residues in the CDR3. TCRdb passed the 5' RACE reads through MiXCR, listing each CDR3 protein once. The sample consists of 500,000 to 600,000 distinct CDR3 sequences, approximately 22% of them appearing once. The data were taken from a study of identical twins. These data were likewise used in another study, on T cells expressing NK-cell markers. From that paper: Over 5 donors showed dominant NKG2C+ clonotypes comprising about 1.0-7.5% of their CD8+ T cells.

The chain is built from TRBV29-1 and TRBJ1-2, with 7 bases aligning to TRBD1. The specimen was CD4+ T cells sorted from blood. This receptor was obtained from a woman aged 18-35 years in good health. The CDR3 DNA sequence: TGCAGCGGGAAACAGGGGACAGCTAACTATGGCTACACCTTC. It codes for CSGKQGTANYGYTF.